Listed below are T cell receptor beta chains from one sample, sequenced in a study of neoadjuvant anti-PD-1 for oral cavity cancer. Assay used: immunoSEQ multiplex PCR; TCRdb lists only in-frame clones, some missing. The sample lists around 62,000 clones; roughly 84% were seen once. The specimen was PBMCs, collected before nivolumab (anti-PD-1) treatment. The receptors were sampled from a person aged 40 to 85 with oral cavity squamous cell carcinoma. Both conserved end residues are part of each CDR3. Fields, in order: D gene, J gene, clone size, V gene, CDR3 DNA, CDR3 protein. The D gene is left open where the match is weak. Rows may omit the clone size; those that give it use once, few, many or a size class.

NA TRBJ1-2 NA TRBV2 TGTGCCAGCAGCCGGAGGGAGGGGACGCCCCAAGGCTATGGCTACACCTTC CASSRREGTPQGYGYTF
NA TRBJ2-1 NA TRBV11-1 TGTGCCAGCAGCTACGGGACCTACAATGAGCAGTTCTTC CASSYGTYNEQFF
TRBD1 TRBJ1-2 NA TRBV2 TGTGCCAGCAGCCCCCAGTGGACGACAGGGGATGGCTACACCTTC CASSPQWTTGDGYTF
NA TRBJ2-1 NA TRBV11-2 TGTGCCAGCAGCCGCGAGGGCAATGAGCAGTTCTTC CASSREGNEQFF
NA TRBJ2-5 once TRBV29-1 TGCAGCGTTGTGGAGGGTTGGAGTGGGGAGACCCAGTACTTC CSVVEGWSGETQYF
NA TRBJ1-1 NA TRBV19 TGTGCCAGTAGTCTGCCGGGACGCAGGAACACTGAAGCTTTCTTT CASSLPGRRNTEAFF
TRBD2 TRBJ2-5 NA TRBV5-1 TGCGCCAGCATGGCAGGGAGGGAAGAGACCCAGTACTTC CASMAGREETQYF
NA TRBJ2-3 NA TRBV19 TGTGCCAGTAGTATTGATGGCGGGCTAAGCACAGATACGCAGTATTTT CASSIDGGLSTDTQYF
NA TRBJ2-1 once TRBV5-6 TGTGCCAGCAGCTTGCGAGGGAGACCCTACAATGAGCAGTTCTTC CASSLRGRPYNEQFF
TRBD1 TRBJ2-2 NA TRBV7-8 TGTGCCAGCAGGACAGGGGGCCCGAACACCGGGGAGCTGTTTTTT CASRTGGPNTGELFF
NA TRBJ1-4 NA TRBV7-9 TGTGCCAGCAGCGGGCCCCGGGGGGAGAATGAAAAACTGTTTTTT CASSGPRGENEKLFF
NA TRBJ1-5 few TRBV28 TGTGCCACCATCCCCCTTCCCAATCAGCCCCAGCATTTT CATIPLPNQPQHF
NA TRBJ2-1 NA TRBV5-1 TGCGCCAGCAGCTTAGGGACGGTAACCCTCCGTAGCAATGAGCAGTTCTTC CASSLGTVTLRSNEQFF
NA TRBJ1-6 NA TRBV18 TGTGCCAGCTCACCGCGGACAGCCAATTCACCCCTCCACTTT CASSPRTANSPLHF
NA TRBJ1-1 NA TRBV9 TGTGCCAGCAGCAACGGACGTATGAACACTGAAGCTTTCTTT CASSNGRMNTEAFF
NA TRBJ2-1 NA TRBV10-3 TGTGCCCAGGGGGAGGGGGTCTACAATGAGCAGTTCTTC CAQGEGVYNEQFF
NA TRBJ1-5 NA TRBV30 TGTGCCTGGGGCAGGCAGGGAGGCAATCAGCCCCAGCATTTT CAWGRQGGNQPQHF
TRBD1 TRBJ1-2 NA TRBV2 TGTGCCAGCAGTGAATGGACGGGACAGGGGTTAGCTAACTATGGCTACACCTTC CASSEWTGQGLANYGYTF
NA TRBJ1-6 NA TRBV27 TGTGCCAGCAGTTTAGAGGGGCGAAGGTCACCCCTCCACTTT CASSLEGRRSPLHF
NA TRBJ2-7 once TRBV7-6 TGTGCCAGCAGCTCCCAAGGGTCTCTGCGAGAGCAGTACTTC CASSSQGSLREQYF
NA TRBJ1-6 NA TRBV6-1 TGTGCCAGCAACGGGGGCGATTCACCCCTCCACTTT CASNGGDSPLHF
NA TRBJ2-3 NA TRBV20-1 TGCAGTGCAGGGGCTGCGGATACGCAGTATTTT CSAGAADTQYF
TRBD1 TRBJ1-6 NA TRBV6-5 TGTGCCAGCAGCTGGGACAGGGACGGTTCACCCCTCCACTTT CASSWDRDGSPLHF
NA TRBJ2-1 once TRBV6-5 TGTGCCAGCAGTTACGGACAGTACAATGAGCAGTTCTTC CASSYGQYNEQFF
TRBD1 TRBJ1-2 NA TRBV5-1 TGCGCCAGCAGCCCCCCAGGACAGGGGGCTGGCTACACCTTC CASSPPGQGAGYTF
NA TRBJ1-2 NA TRBV19 TGTGCCAGTAGGTCAATTGGAGGGGACTATGGCTACACCTTC CASRSIGGDYGYTF
NA TRBJ2-6 NA TRBV2 TGTGCCAGCAGGAACCACCTGGGCGAGGAAGGGGCCAACGTCCTGACTTTC CASRNHLGEEGANVLTF
TRBD2 TRBJ2-7 NA TRBV2 TGTGCCAGCAGTGAAGAGGTAGCGGGGGGTAGGCACGAGCAGTACTTC CASSEEVAGGRHEQYF
TRBD1 TRBJ1-3 NA TRBV7-8 TGTGCCAGCAGCATAGACAGGGGAGCCGGAAACACCATATATTTT CASSIDRGAGNTIYF
TRBD2 TRBJ2-5 NA TRBV27 TGTGCCAGCAGTTCCCGCTTAAAGGCGGGAGTCGGAGAGACCCAGTACTTC CASSSRLKAGVGETQYF